This TCR beta chain derives from a study of blood T cell repertoires in COVID-19. This clone has a single count. The CDR3 totals 16 residues. Germline CDR1 and CDR2: LGHDT and YNNKEL (reference sequence). With 1 base removed from V and 7 bases from J, the gap between germline ends came to 19 bases. Some clones are missing from TCRdb's copy, which holds only in-frame ones; the method was immunoSEQ multiplex PCR. The sample records approximately 200,000 clones, less than 90% being singletons. The sequenced sample was PBMCs or T cells enriched from blood (not recorded which). This clonotype originated in a woman in her twenties or thirties who had been exposed to COVID-19. The chain is built from TRBV3-1 (or the pseudogene TRBV3-2) and TRBJ1-2; D is unresolved. The CDR3 loop reads CASSQALGGRHGGYTF. For the CDR3, the DNA is TGTGCCAGCAGCCAAGCCCTAGGAGGGCGCCACGGTGGCTACACCTTC.